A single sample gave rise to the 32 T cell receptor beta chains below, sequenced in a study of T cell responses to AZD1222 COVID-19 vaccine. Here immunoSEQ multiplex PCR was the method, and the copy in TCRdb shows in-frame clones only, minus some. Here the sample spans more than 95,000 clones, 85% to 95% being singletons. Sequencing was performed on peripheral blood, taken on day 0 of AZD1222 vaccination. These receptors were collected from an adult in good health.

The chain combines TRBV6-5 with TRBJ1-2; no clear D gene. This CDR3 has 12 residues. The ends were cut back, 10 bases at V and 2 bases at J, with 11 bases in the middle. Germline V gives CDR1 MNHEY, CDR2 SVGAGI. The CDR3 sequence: CATAPSNYGYTF. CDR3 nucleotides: TGTGCCACAGCACCCTCGAACTATGGCTACACCTTC.

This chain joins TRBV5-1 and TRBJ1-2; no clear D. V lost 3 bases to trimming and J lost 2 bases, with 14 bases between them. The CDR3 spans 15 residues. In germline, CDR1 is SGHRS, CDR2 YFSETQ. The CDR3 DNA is TGCGCCAGCAGCTCCACCCCCCAGGAAAACTATGGCTACACCTTC. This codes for CASSSTPQENYGYTF. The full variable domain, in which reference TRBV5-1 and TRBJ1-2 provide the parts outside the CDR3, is KAGVTQTPRYLIKTRGQQVTLSCSPISGHRSVSWYQQTPGQGLQFLFEYFSETQRNKGNFPGRFSGRQFSNSRSEMNVSTLELGDSALYLCASSSTPQENYGYTFGSGTRLTVV.

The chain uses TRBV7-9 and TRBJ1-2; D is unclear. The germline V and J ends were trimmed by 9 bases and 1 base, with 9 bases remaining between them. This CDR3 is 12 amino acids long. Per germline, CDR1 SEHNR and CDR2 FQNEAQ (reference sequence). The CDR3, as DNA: TGTGCCAGGGAGGACGGTAACTATGGCTACACCTTC. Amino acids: CAREDGNYGYTF.

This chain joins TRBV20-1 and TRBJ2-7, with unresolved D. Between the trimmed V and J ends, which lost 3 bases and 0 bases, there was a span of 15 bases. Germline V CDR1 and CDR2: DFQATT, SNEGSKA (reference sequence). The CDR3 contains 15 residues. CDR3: CSASSFSSPSYEQYF. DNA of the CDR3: TGCAGTGCTAGTTCCTTTTCGAGTCCCTCCTACGAGCAGTACTTC.

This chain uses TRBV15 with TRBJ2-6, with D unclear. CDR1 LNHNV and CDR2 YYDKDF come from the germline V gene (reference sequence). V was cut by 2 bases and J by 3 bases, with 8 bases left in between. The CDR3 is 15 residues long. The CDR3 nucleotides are TGTGCCACCAGCAGATCCCGGAGTGGGGCCAACGTCCTGACTTTC. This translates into CATSRSRSGANVLTF.

CDR3 nucleotides: TGTGCCAGCAGCCTTATCGGGACAAGGGTCGTAGCTTTCTTT. Protein: CASSLIGTRVVAFF. The J gene is TRBJ1-1, the V gene TRBV27; possibly TRBD1 for D (6 bases). The CDR3 has 14 amino acids. Germline assignment: CDR1 MNHEY and CDR2 SMNVEV (reference sequence). Trimming removed 6 bases at V and 10 bases at J, with 21 bases between.

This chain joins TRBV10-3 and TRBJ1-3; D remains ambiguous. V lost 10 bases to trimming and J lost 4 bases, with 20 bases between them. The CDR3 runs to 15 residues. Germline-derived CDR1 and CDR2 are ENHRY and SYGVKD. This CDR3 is CATQEPYVEGNTIYF. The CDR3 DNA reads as TGTGCCACCCAGGAACCGTATGTAGAGGGAAACACCATATATTTT.

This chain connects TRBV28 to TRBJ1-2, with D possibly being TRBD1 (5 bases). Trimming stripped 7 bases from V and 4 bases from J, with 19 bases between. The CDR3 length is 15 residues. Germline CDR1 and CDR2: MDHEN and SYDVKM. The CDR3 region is CASIPLGGYAYGYTF. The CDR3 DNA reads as TGTGCCAGCATTCCACTGGGGGGGTATGCCTATGGCTACACCTTC.

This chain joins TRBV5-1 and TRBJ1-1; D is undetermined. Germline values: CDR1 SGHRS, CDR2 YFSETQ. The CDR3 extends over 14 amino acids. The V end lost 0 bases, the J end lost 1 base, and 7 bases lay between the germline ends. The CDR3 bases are TGCGCCAGCAGCTTGGATGGTGGGAACACTGAAGCTTTCTTT. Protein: CASSLDGGNTEAFF. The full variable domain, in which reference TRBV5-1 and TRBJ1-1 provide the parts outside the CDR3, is KAGVTQTPRYLIKTRGQQVTLSCSPISGHRSVSWYQQTPGQGLQFLFEYFSETQRNKGNFPGRFSGRQFSNSRSEMNVSTLELGDSALYLCASSLDGGNTEAFFGQGTRLTVV.

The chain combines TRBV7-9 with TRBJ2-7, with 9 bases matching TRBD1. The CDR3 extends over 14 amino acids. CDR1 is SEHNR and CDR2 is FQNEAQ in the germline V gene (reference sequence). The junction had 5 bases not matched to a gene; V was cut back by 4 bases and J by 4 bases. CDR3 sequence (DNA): TGTGCCAGCAGCTCCCGGGACAGGGCGTACGAGCAGTACTTC. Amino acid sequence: CASSSRDRAYEQYF.

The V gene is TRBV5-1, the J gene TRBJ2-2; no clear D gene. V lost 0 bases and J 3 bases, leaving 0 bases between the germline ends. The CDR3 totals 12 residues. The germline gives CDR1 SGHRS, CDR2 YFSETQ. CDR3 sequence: CASSLDTGELFF. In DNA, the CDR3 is TGCGCCAGCAGCTTGGACACCGGGGAGCTGTTTTTT.

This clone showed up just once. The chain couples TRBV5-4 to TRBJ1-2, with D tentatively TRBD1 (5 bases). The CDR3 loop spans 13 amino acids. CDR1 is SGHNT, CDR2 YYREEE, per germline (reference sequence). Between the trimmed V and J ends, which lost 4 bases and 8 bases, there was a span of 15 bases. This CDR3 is CASSTMGGKGYTF. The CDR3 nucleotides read TGTGCCAGCAGCACCATGGGGGGGAAGGGCTACACCTTC.

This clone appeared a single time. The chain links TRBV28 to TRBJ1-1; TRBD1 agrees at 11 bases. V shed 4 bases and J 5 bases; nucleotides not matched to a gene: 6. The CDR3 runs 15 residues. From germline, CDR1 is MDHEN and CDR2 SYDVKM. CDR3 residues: CASSSGQGAGTEAFF. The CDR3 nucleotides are TGTGCCAGCAGTTCTGGACAGGGGGCTGGAACTGAAGCTTTCTTT. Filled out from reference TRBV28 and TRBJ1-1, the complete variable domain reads DVKVTQSSRYLVKRTGEKVFLECVQDMDHENMFWYRQDPGLGLRLIYFSYDVKMKEKGDIPEGYSVSREKKERFSLILESASTNQTSMYLCASSSGQGAGTEAFFGQGTRLTVV.

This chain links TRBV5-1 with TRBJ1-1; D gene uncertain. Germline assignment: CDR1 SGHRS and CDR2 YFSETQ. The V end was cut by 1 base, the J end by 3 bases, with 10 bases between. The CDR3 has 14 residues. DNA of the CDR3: TGCGCCAGCAGCTTGATCTCCGGGGACACTGAAGCTTTCTTT. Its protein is CASSLISGDTEAFF.

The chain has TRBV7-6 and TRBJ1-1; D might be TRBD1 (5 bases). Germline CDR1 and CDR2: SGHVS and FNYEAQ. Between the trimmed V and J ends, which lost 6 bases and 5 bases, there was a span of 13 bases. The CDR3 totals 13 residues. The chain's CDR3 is CASSLGDGTEAFF. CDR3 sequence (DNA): TGTGCCAGCAGTCTAGGGGACGGGACTGAAGCTTTCTTT. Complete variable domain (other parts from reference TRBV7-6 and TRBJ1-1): GAGVSQSPRYKVTKRGQDVALRCDPISGHVSLYWYRQALGQGPEFLTYFNYEAQQDKSGLPNDRFSAERPEGSISTLTIQRTEQRDSAMYRCASSLGDGTEAFFGQGTRLTVV.

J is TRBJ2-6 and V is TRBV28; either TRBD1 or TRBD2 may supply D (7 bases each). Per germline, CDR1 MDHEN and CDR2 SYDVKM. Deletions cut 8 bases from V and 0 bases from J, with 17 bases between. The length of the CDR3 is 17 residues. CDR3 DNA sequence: TGTGCCAGCTTTCGGCAGGGGGGGAGCTCTGGGGCCAACGTCCTGACTTTC. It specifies CASFRQGGSSGANVLTF. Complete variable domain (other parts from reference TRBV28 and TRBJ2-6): DVKVTQSSRYLVKRTGEKVFLECVQDMDHENMFWYRQDPGLGLRLIYFSYDVKMKEKGDIPEGYSVSREKKERFSLILESASTNQTSMYLCASFRQGGSSGANVLTFGAGSRLTVL.

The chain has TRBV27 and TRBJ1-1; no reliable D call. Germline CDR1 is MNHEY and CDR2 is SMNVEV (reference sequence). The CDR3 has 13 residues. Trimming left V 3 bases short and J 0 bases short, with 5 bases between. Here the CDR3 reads CASSFYMNTEAFF. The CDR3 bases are TGTGCCAGCAGTTTCTACATGAACACTGAAGCTTTCTTT.

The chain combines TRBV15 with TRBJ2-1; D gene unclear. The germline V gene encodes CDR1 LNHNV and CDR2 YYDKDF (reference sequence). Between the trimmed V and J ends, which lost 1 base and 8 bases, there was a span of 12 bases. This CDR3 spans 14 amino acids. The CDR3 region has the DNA TGTGCCACCAGCAGAGTTGGCCTGTGGGATGAGCAGTTCTTC. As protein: CATSRVGLWDEQFF.

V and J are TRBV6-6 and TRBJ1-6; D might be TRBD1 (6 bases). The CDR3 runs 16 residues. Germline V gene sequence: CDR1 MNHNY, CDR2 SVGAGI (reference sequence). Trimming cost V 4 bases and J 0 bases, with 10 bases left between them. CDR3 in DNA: TGTGCCAGCAGTTCCACAGGGAGCTCCTATAATTCACCCCTCCACTTT. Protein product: CASSSTGSSYNSPLHF.

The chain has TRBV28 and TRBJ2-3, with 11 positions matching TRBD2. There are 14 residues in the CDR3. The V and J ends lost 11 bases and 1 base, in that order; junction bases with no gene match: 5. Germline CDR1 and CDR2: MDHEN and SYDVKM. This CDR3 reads CAAGTSGGTDTQYF. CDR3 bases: TGTGCCGCCGGGACTAGCGGAGGCACAGATACGCAGTATTTT.

The CDR3 is CAPPAPPGGSEGYTF. The CDR3 DNA is TGTGCCCCCCCGGCCCCGCCAGGGGGCTCAGAGGGCTACACCTTC. The rearrangement links TRBV19 to TRBJ1-2; 8 nucleotides line up with TRBD1. Germline loops: CDR1 LNHDA, CDR2 SQIVND (reference sequence). CDR3 length: 15 residues. With 11 bases clipped from V and 8 bases from J, the junction kept 19 bases outside the gene matches.

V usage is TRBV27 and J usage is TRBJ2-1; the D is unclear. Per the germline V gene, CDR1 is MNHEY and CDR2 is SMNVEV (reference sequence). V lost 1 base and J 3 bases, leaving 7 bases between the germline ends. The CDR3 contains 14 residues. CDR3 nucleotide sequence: TGTGCCAGCAGTTTATTTGGCGGCTACAATGAGCAGTTCTTC. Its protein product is CASSLFGGYNEQFF.

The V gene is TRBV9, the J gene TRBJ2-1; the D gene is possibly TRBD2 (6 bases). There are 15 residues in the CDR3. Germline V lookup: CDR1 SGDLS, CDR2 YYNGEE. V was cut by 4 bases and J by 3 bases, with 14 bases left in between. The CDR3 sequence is CASSKAGTDYNEQFF. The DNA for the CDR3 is TGTGCCAGCAGCAAGGCCGGGACTGACTACAATGAGCAGTTCTTC. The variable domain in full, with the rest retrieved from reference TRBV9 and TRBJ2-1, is DSGVTQTPKHLITATGQRVTLRCSPRSGDLSVYWYQQSLDQGLQFLIQYYNGEERAKGNILERFSAQQFPDLHSELNLSSLELGDSALYFCASSKAGTDYNEQFFGPGTRLTVL.

CDR3 sequence reads: CASSPGAAPKLFF. For the CDR3, the DNA is TGTGCCAGCTCACCCGGGGCGGCCCCCAAACTGTTTTTT. V is TRBV18 and J is TRBJ1-4, with D possibly matching TRBD1 (5 bases). The V end was cut by 3 bases, the J end by 11 bases, with 13 bases between. This CDR3 region has 13 residues. Germline CDR1 KGHSH, CDR2 LQKENI.

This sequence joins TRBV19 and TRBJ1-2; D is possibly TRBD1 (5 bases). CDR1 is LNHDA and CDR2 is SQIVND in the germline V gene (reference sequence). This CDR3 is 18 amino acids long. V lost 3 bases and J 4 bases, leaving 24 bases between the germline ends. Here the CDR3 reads CASSIAREKDRVTYGYTF. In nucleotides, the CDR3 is TGTGCCAGTAGTATTGCCAGGGAGAAGGACCGGGTTACCTATGGCTACACCTTC.

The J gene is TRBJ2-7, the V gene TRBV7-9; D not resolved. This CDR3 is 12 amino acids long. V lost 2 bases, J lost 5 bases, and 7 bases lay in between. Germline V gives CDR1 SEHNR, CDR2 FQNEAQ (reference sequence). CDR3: CASSLSPNEQYF. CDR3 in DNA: TGTGCCAGCAGCTTATCCCCCAACGAGCAGTACTTC.

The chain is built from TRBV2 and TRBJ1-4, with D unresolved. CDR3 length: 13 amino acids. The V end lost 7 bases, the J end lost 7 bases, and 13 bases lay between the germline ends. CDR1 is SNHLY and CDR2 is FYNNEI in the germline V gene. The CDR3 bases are TGTGCCAGCACTATGACTACATTTGAAAAACTGTTTTTT. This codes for CASTMTTFEKLFF.

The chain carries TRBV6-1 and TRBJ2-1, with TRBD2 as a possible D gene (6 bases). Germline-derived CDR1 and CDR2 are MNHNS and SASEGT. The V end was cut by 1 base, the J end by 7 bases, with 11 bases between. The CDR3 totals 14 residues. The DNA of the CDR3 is TGTGCCAGCAGTGAAGTTCTAGCGTGGAATGAGCAGTTCTTC. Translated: CASSEVLAWNEQFF.

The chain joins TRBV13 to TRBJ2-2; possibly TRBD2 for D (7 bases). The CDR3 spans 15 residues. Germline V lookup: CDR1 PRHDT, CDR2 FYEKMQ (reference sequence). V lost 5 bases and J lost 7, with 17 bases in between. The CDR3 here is CASSPGRGGNGELFF. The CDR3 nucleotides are TGTGCCAGCAGCCCTGGCAGGGGAGGGAACGGGGAGCTGTTTTTT.

The CDR3 protein is CASRQPGTGGTQYF. The CDR3 DNA reads TGTGCCAGCAGGCAACCGGGGACAGGGGGGACCCAGTACTTC. The V call is TRBV28, the J call TRBJ2-5; 11 bases map to TRBD1. The V and J ends lost 6 bases and 7 bases, in that order; junction bases with no gene match: 7. This CDR3 has 14 residues. Germline V gives CDR1 MDHEN, CDR2 SYDVKM.

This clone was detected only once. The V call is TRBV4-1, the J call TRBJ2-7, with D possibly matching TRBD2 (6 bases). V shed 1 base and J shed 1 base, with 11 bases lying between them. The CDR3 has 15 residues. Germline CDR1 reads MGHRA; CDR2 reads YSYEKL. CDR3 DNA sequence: TGCGCCAGCAGCCAAGGGGCTAGCGCGTCCTACGAGCAGTACTTC. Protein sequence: CASSQGASASYEQYF.

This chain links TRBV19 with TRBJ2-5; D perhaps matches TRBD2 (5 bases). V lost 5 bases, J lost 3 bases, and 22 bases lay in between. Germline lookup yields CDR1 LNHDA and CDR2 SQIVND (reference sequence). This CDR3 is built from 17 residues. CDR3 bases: TGTGCCAGTAGTCTGGAGTGGAGGACCCCCGGAGAAGAGACCCAGTACTTC. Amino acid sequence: CASSLEWRTPGEETQYF.